This TCR beta chain comes out of a study of T-cell reconstitution after alpha-beta-depleted transplantation in children. Molecular barcoding with unique molecular identifiers was used for the TCRbeta library. Via MiXCR, TCRdb re-called the PCR reads, giving one row per CDR3 protein. In the table there are 450,000 to 500,000 distinct CDR3 sequences, under 15% of which are singletons. This clonotype was recorded at least ten times. The CDR3 totals 13 residues. Germline V gene sequence: CDR1 KGHDR, CDR2 SFDVKD. The V end was cut by 6 bases, the J end by 3 bases, with 10 bases between. Specimen: PBMCs from the stem cell graft donor, collected from the stem cell graft. The receptor was derived from a human donor who donated a stem cell graft to a child with combined immunodeficiency. The V gene is TRBV24-1, the J gene TRBJ1-2; no reliable D call. The CDR3 DNA reads as TGTGCCACCAGTCATGACCGGGACTATGGCTACACCTTC. Residues: CATSHDRDYGYTF.